This entry concerns a single T cell receptor beta chain. No antigen is known for it. The V end lost 4 bases, the J end lost 6 bases, and 10 bases lay between the germline ends. The germline gives CDR1 SGHTS, CDR2 YDEGEE. The CDR3 contains 13 residues. This entry belongs to a study of beta chain features in type 1 diabetes. Reverse transcribing all isolated RNA meant expressed TCRB transcripts were sequenced. Produced via immunoSEQ multiplex PCR; TCRdb's table is partial and in-frame only. Of around 450,000 clones in the sample, about an eighth were seen once. Approximately 0.11 L of blood, on average, came from one heparinised draw per donor. Sorting based on CD45RO/CCR7/CD25/CD127/CD95/CD27 separated CD4+ naive, central memory, regulatory and stem cell-like memory cells. Study outcomes and limitations: It was among patients, rather than healthy donors, that naive, central memory and Treg TCRB repertoires appeared more similar. For Type 1 diabetes patients, all four CD4+ subsets carried TCRB CDR3s that were moderately but significantly shorter.

This sequence originates from a woman aged 18-29 years in good health. The specimen sequenced was naive CD4+ T cells from blood. V usage is TRBV5-8 and J usage is TRBJ2-2; TRBD1 is a possible D gene (5 bases). CDR3 region: CASSQQAAGELFF. The DNA for the CDR3 is TGTGCCAGCAGCCAACAGGCAGCCGGGGAGCTGTTTTTT.